A selection of T cell receptor beta chains follows, all from one sample in a study of cytomegalovirus exposure and HLA in healthy donors. The method was immunoSEQ multiplex PCR; TCRdb's version includes in-frame clones alone and lacks a portion of them. The sample yields roughly 71,000 clones, 65% to 70% seen once. Sample: PBMCs. Receptor source: a man in his forties or fifties in good health and CMV-seropositive. Both conserved end residues are part of each CDR3. Rows give clone size only sometimes, using once, few, many, or a class for an expanded clone.

v_call clone_size cdr3_aa
TRBV6-5 once CASSPPNNSPLHF
TRBV5-1 - CASSHAGPYEQYF
TRBV7-3 - CASSLSTAGANVLTF
TRBV4-1 few CASSGTATSSGANVLTF
TRBV28 - CASSPQENGYTF
TRBV28 few CASRGTGRLSTEAFF
TRBV5-1 - CASTLGQTPYEQYF
TRBV30 few CAWSVGQGYEQYF
TRBV28 - CASKVLRGREPQHF
TRBV18 - CASSPSGQNSNQPQHF
TRBV7-9 - CADRENTDTQYF
TRBV5-5 once CASSLGSRFSYEQYF
TRBV12-5 - CASGFRGRVRTANYEQYF
TRBV5-4 - CASSSVQGAGLNTEAFF
TRBV11-2 - CASSSGQLNQPQHF
TRBV7-9 few CASRPLLAGVWETQYF
TRBV6-1 - CASSEALGTGGYGYTF
TRBV11-3 - CASSRDNQETQYF
TRBV4-3 - CASSRYRATNEKLFF
TRBV6-5 - CASMKGGRGNTIYF
TRBV2 - CASRGQGARTWHF
TRBV19 - CASRMLAASVSPLHF
TRBV30 few CAWSVPVDRDNSPLHF
TRBV11-2 few CASSQSAMMTGGEQYF
TRBV19 - CASSAPDRGWGEQYF
TRBV7-2 - CASSLYQGPGTQYF
TRBV19 - CASKGTGTGYQETQYF